This T cell receptor beta chain appears in the sequencing data of a study of blood T cells in healthy people across ages (dated by TCRdb to about 2015). For context, the study as a whole: In model experiments, template switching captured roughly one uniquely barcoded TCR beta cDNA molecule for every two T cells. The study measured age-related changes in TCR beta repertoire diversity using deep sequencing normalized with unique cDNA molecular identifiers. Donors were grouped into four age groups: young (average approximately 15 years), middle-aged (about 38), aged (62) and long-lived (about 89). Two additional independent replicas of 1 million unique cDNA reads from the same blood draw were analyzed for two donors (one aged 18 to 30 and one aged 80 or older).

The library was obtained by 5' RACE. The sequencing machine was an Illumina HiSeq 2500. A second about 7 to 11 cycle PCR used a sample-barcoded 5' primer and a J-beta primer mix. A unique molecular identifier was introduced onto each TCR beta cDNA molecule by a template-switch 5' adaptor carrying 12 random nucleotides. At least 3 million CDR3-containing paired-end reads were obtained from each sample. First-strand cDNA synthesis was performed from all RNA using the Mint cDNA synthesis kit, with priming by a TRBC-specific oligonucleotide. All cDNA was treated with uracil-DNA glycosylase and then went through a first 18-cycle PCR with the universal primers M1SS and BC2_uni_R. The original pipeline was this. Each sample was normalized by randomly selecting 1 million high-quality reads, each carrying a distinct molecular identifier. Instead of being binned into consensus sequences, reads with shared molecular identifiers were discarded. CDR3 identification, clonotype clustering and error correction used MiTCR with a Q25 quality threshold and the strictest error-elimination algorithm. Lower-bound total TCR beta diversity was estimated with a nonparametric unseen species model using Euler transformation. Through fastp at Q25 and MiXCR, TCRdb rebuilt clones from the public reads, retaining in-frame beta chains. A single entry per CDR3 protein holds the most common genes and DNA from its merged rows. The V and J calls follow TCRdb's processing rather than the paper's. The sample records over a million distinct CDR3 sequences, approximately 26% of which are singletons. The ten largest clones take up about 0.72% of the sample.

What the work shows at the level of the full study, not this receptor alone: Compared with the aged group, the long-lived group had more naive CD4+ T cells, fewer expanded clones and increased TCR diversity, suggesting age selection. Because the CMV infection status of the donors was unknown, age-related changes in expanded clonotypes may potentially have been confounded. Bulk unsorted PBMC profiling prevented conclusive comparison of naive and antigen-experienced compartments. Estimates of total diversity from one million sequenced T cells were regarded as lower bounds and underestimates. A strong correlation was found between observed TCR beta diversity and the percentage of naive T cells measured by flow cytometry. Observed TCR beta diversity per million T cells fell roughly linearly with age, and a significant reduction was already apparent by age roughly 41.

There are a few counts of this clonotype. Its cognate antigen has yet to be identified. It has no much larger one-base neighbor in the sample; base qualities were not kept. The trim is 5 bases for V and 0 bases for J, with a gap of 8 bases between the germline ends. From the germline V gene, CDR1 is SQVTM and CDR2 is ANQGSEA. Counted from cysteine to phenylalanine, this CDR3 has 13 amino acids. Kept here is only the CDR3 DNA, which spans 39 bases and is read in frame from base 1. The donors were around 39 Caucasian individuals from Russia, aged roughly 6 to 100 years, who were systemically healthy. Approximately 9.3 milliliters of peripheral blood were collected from each donor into EDTA-treated Vacutainer tubes. Ficoll-Paque density-gradient centrifugation was used to isolate PBMCs, with at least 6.5 million per sample. Trizol reagent was used to extract total RNA from the PBMCs, yielding at least 5 micrograms per sample. Naive CD45RAhigh/CD27high T cell percentages were measured by flow cytometry on a PBMC aliquot from every donor.

This sample was also put to use in a study of T cells of mothers and their children. The second source states: Donors were nine systemically healthy Caucasian individuals: three mothers and their six children. cDNA synthesis used all of the extracted RNA, with roughly 1.5 ug of RNA in each 15 ul reaction. In the second PCR, the M1S primer introduced both the sample barcodes and 2-4 random nucleotides. More than 9 million TCR beta CDR3 reads were obtained from each mother, and 2.5 million to 3 million reads were obtained from each child. Thymic selection shapes the output of TCR recombination in a similar way in related and unrelated pairs, and inherited differences have a minor effect. Related mother-child pairs always showed normalized repertoire overlap that was slightly higher than in unrelated mother-child pairs, though the difference was never significant. With a sensitivity of approximately 100 clones per million clonotypes, no persistent microchimeric T cell clones were detected. The study used deep NGS to compare TCR beta repertoires of mothers and children, seeking features distinguishing related mother-child pairs from unrelated individuals. On average, the children were roughly 10 +/- 4 years old, while the mothers were approximately 41 +/- 4 years old. After adapter ligation was performed with NEBNext reagents, the libraries were sequenced on an Illumina HiSeq 2000 with 100+100 nt paired-end reads. Mother and child libraries were prepared a month apart and sequenced in separate runs to prevent cross-contamination. Between roughly 450,000 and 2,200,000 distinct TCR beta clonotypes were identified per donor. Naive TCR beta clonotypes were estimated from low-frequency clonotypes matched to each donor's FACS-determined naive share, without sorting.

This receptor was obtained from a girl between 2 and 10 years old in good health. The sequenced sample consisted of blood. The chain is assembled from TRBV29-1 and TRBJ2-1, with the D gene not clear enough to name. The CDR3 protein is CSVLWSSYNEQFF. The DNA sequence is given as TGCAGCGTTCTTTGGAGCTCCTACAATGAGCAGTTCTTC.